These 15 T cell receptor beta chains share one sample of origin, sequenced in a study of T cells in Graves' hyperthyroidism and ophthalmopathy. There were TCR beta CDR3 regions amplified from RNA transcripts. Initially, a first-round RT-PCR of the TCR CDR3 employed the HTBI primer set. MiXCR was run by TCRdb on the multiplex PCR reads, yielding one entry per CDR3 protein. Of approximately 690,000 distinct CDR3 sequences in the sample, roughly 15% were seen once. The source material was blood. These receptors were collected from a woman aged 45-65 years with Graves' ophthalmopathy.

This clonotype was seen at least ten times. V and J are TRBV2 and TRBJ1-5, with D uncertain. Per germline, CDR1 SNHLY and CDR2 FYNNEI. The CDR3 is 15 residues long. V was pared by 1 base and J by 4 bases, with 11 bases between. CDR3 DNA sequence: TGTGCCAGCAGTGAAGACTCGAGATTTAATCAGCCCCAGCATTTT. Translation gives CASSEDSRFNQPQHF.

This sequence joins TRBV7-2 and TRBJ2-1; 15 bases line up with TRBD2. Unmatched junction bases numbered 16, after V lost 7 bases and J lost 6 bases. Germline CDR1 SGHTA, CDR2 FQGNSA. The CDR3 extends over 19 amino acids. The CDR3 here is CASTLLGRGLAGGFNEQFF. In DNA, the CDR3 is TGTGCCAGCACCCTATTAGGGCGGGGACTAGCGGGAGGTTTCAATGAGCAGTTCTTC.

The J gene is TRBJ2-3, the V gene TRBV11-3; 8 nucleotides match TRBD1. V lost 8 bases to trimming and J lost 2 bases; unmatched junction nucleotides: 6. The V gene's germline CDR1 is SGHNT and CDR2 YENEEA. CDR3 length: 14 residues. CDR3 bases: TGTGCCAGCTCACCGACAGGGGCCACAGATACGCAGTATTTT. Translating gives CASSPTGATDTQYF.

The rearrangement links TRBV5-1 to TRBJ1-5; 10 bases fit TRBD1. J gave up 3 bases and V 0 bases, and 3 bases lay outside the gene matches. Germline lookup yields CDR1 SGHRS and CDR2 YFSETQ. The CDR3 consists of 16 residues. Here the CDR3 reads CASSLDGTGVNQPQHF. The CDR3 DNA is TGCGCCAGCAGCTTGGACGGGACAGGGGTCAATCAGCCCCAGCATTTT.

About this clonotype itself: A much larger clone lies a single base off, so this may be a read error. This rearrangement joins TRBV30 to TRBJ1-1; D is unresolved. CDR1 is GTSNPN and CDR2 is SVGIG in the germline V gene (reference sequence). Trimming left V 1 base short and J 1 base short, with 13 bases between. The CDR3 spans 15 residues. CDR3 bases: TGTGCCTGGAGTGGCTCTCGTGTACAGAACACTGAAGCTTTCTTT. Translating gives CAWSGSRVQNTEAFF.

This clonotype was counted at least ten times. This rearrangement joins TRBV28 to TRBJ2-1; TRBD1 or TRBD2 may be the D gene (6 bases each). This CDR3 spans 16 amino acids. Between the trimmed V and J ends, which lost 6 bases and 4 bases, there was a span of 19 bases. CDR1 MDHEN and CDR2 SYDVKM come from the germline V gene. This chain's CDR3 is CASSPQGFSGYNEQFF. For the CDR3, the DNA is TGTGCCAGCAGCCCCCAGGGGTTTAGCGGTTACAATGAGCAGTTCTTC.

Turning to this clonotype: Given a much more abundant clone one base away, this may be a read error. V gene TRBV5-1 combines with J gene TRBJ2-5, with 12 nucleotides matching TRBD2. Per germline, CDR1 SGHRS and CDR2 YFSETQ. V lost 4 bases and J lost 5; bases outside the gene matches: 6. This CDR3 comprises 15 residues. The CDR3 loop is CASSTGTSGLETQYF. The CDR3 DNA follows: TGCGCCAGCAGCACCGGGACTAGCGGGTTGGAGACCCAGTACTTC. Full variable domain (rest looked up from reference TRBV5-1 and TRBJ2-5): KAGVTQTPRYLIKTRGQQVTLSCSPISGHRSVSWYQQTPGQGLQFLFEYFSETQRNKGNFPGRFSGRQFSNSRSEMNVSTLELGDSALYLCASSTGTSGLETQYFGPGTRLLVL.

This clonotype showed up many times. The J gene is TRBJ1-4, the V gene TRBV7-2, with no clear D. Trimming took 1 base from V and 5 from J, leaving 11 bases between them. The CDR3 runs to 15 residues. Germline CDR1 SGHTA, CDR2 FQGNSA. CDR3 residues: CASSLGGQVNEKLFF. As DNA, the CDR3 is TGTGCCAGCAGCTTAGGAGGGCAGGTCAATGAAAAACTGTTTTTT.

This clonotype was observed at least ten times. The J gene is TRBJ2-7, the V gene TRBV20-1, with D possibly matching TRBD2 (6 bases). Trimming cost V 0 bases and J 3 bases, with 15 bases left between them. The CDR3 has 15 residues. CDR1 is DFQATT, CDR2 SNEGSKA, per germline (reference sequence). CDR3 region: CSARDVGGNNYEQYF. CDR3 in DNA: TGCAGTGCTAGAGATGTCGGGGGAAATAACTACGAGCAGTACTTC.

This clonotype was detected only a few times. The rearrangement links TRBV6-1 to TRBJ1-3, with 9 bases matching TRBD1. The CDR3 is made up of 14 amino acids. CDR1 is MNHNS, CDR2 SASEGT, per germline. Losses at the gene ends were 10 bases for V and 8 bases for J; bases not matched to a gene: 12. CDR3 sequence reads: CATRQGVNGDTIYF. The CDR3 coding sequence is TGTGCCACCAGACAGGGGGTAAATGGCGACACCATATATTTT.

This clonotype was seen repeatedly, ten times or more. V and J are TRBV2 and TRBJ1-5, with D possibly TRBD1 on 5 matching bases. The ends were cut back, 5 bases at V and 9 bases at J, with 23 bases in the middle. The CDR3 runs 16 residues. CDR1 is SNHLY and CDR2 is FYNNEI in the germline V gene. CDR3 nucleotide sequence: TGTGCCAGCAGTTCCGGCGCGGCGGGGGGACTTGGGCCCCAGCATTTT. This codes for CASSSGAAGGLGPQHF.

This clonotype was picked up many times. Here the CDR3 DNA reads TGTGCCAGCAGTGAAATACCAGAGAGCAATCAGCCCCAGCATTTT. Translated: CASSEIPESNQPQHF. The V call is TRBV2, the J call TRBJ1-5; D remains ambiguous. The CDR3 loop spans 15 amino acids. V gave up 2 bases and J gave up 1 base, with 9 bases separating them. Per the germline V gene, CDR1 is SNHLY and CDR2 is FYNNEI.

V gene TRBV11-3 combines with J gene TRBJ2-1; 7 bases align to TRBD2. V shed 3 bases, J shed 8 bases, and the junction held 4 bases outside the gene matches. Germline V gene sequence: CDR1 SGHNT, CDR2 YENEEA. The length of the CDR3 is 13 residues. As DNA, the CDR3 is TGTGCCAGCAGCTTGGGAGGGCCGTATGAGCAGTTCTTC. Protein product: CASSLGGPYEQFF.

This clonotype was observed many times. This chain connects TRBV6-2 or TRBV6-3 to TRBJ2-7; 10 bases match TRBD2. After removal of 2 bases from V and 2 bases from J, the junction contained 15 bases not matched to a gene. The CDR3 covers 19 residues. The V gene's germline CDR1 is MNHEY and CDR2 SVGEGT. In DNA form, the CDR3 reads TGTGCCAGCAGTTACCCCACTACTAGCGGGATAACCTCAACCTACGAGCAGTACTTC. Amino acids: CASSYPTTSGITSTYEQYF.

This clonotype has only a few counts. The chain combines TRBV29-1 with TRBJ2-2, with TRBD1 identical over 11 bases. V shed 7 bases, J shed 7 bases, and the junction held 8 bases outside the gene matches. The CDR3 spans 14 residues. CDR1 and CDR2 (germline): SQVTM, ANQGSEA. CDR3 loop: CSATRDRGFGELFF. CDR3 DNA sequence: TGCAGCGCAACCCGGGACAGGGGGTTCGGGGAGCTGTTTTTT.